This paragraph reports one T cell receptor beta chain. This clone's antigen is unknown. Per-base qualities were not stored, and no clone one base away is much larger. Counted from cysteine to phenylalanine, this CDR3 has 12 amino acids. Kept here is only the CDR3 DNA, which spans 36 bases and is read in frame from base 1. The germline V gene encodes CDR1 MNHEY and CDR2 SVGEGT. At the junction V is shortened by 9 bases and J by 5 bases; bases outside the gene matches: 6. The library was prepared using 5' RACE. TCRdb shows the sequencer as NextSeq 500. The TCR library protocol attached a unique molecular identifier to each TCR cDNA molecule to allow correction of PCR and sequencing errors. In the paper's pipeline: Decombinator tools were used for TCR identification, UMI-based error correction and CDR3 extraction. TCRs above a frequency of 2 per 1,000, corresponding to the top 1% of the tumor frequency distribution, were defined as expanded. Renyi diversity was computed with the R vegan package after each repertoire had been subsampled 100 times to 5,000 TCRs. CDR3 similarity networks were constructed using string-kernel similarity of amino acid triplets, with links drawn between CDR3s whose pairwise similarity was above 0.82. Using fastp trimming at Q25 and MiXCR clonotype assembly, TCRdb reanalyzed the public sequencing data and kept in-frame beta chains. Under each unique CDR3 protein, matching rows form one entry showing the most common genes and DNA. These V and J calls rely on TCRdb rather than the paper's analysis. The sample includes fewer than 55,000 distinct CDR3 sequences, with about 7.6% observed a single time. Roughly an eighth of the sample is in the top ten clones.

The sample's time point label, decoded: sample taken at primary tumor resection. TCR sequencing used whole RNA extracted from tumor and nontumor lung tissue, or from cryopreserved PBMC samples, without cell sorting. Donors were over 60 patients with early-stage, untreated non-small cell lung cancer from the lung TRACERx cohort. Only patients for whom sufficient RNA was available from at least two tumor regions were selected for TCR sequencing. This specimen belongs to a study of spatial heterogeneity in lung cancer (dated by TCRdb to about 2019). The study in broad terms: More beta-chain than alpha-chain transcripts were consistently detected, likely reflecting higher beta-chain transcript abundance. In the raw uncorrected reads, each unique combination of TCR and UMI appeared on average more than ten times. TCR alpha and beta repertoires were quantitatively compared across multiple tumor regions, matched nontumor lung and blood in non-small cell lung cancer. The study linked features of the TCR repertoire to counts of nonsynonymous mutations, which were determined by whole-exome sequencing of tumor tissue. At surgery, 200 or so tumor regions, 64 matched nontumor lung samples and a few dozen PBMC samples were TCR-sequenced for both alpha and beta chains.

Overall study results and their limits: Additional single-cell paired TCR alpha and beta sequencing was considered necessary to confirm, at a functional level, the hypothesis that regional TCRs recognize regional mutations. Ubiquitous expanded tumor TCRs were detected in blood more often at tumor resection than at routine follow-up.

This clonotype was sampled from a female donor with early-stage non-small cell lung cancer. This chain is built from TRBV6-2 or TRBV6-3 and TRBJ1-1, and TRBD1 aligns with 7 junction nucleotides. This sample comprised PBMCs, obtained at surgery. The nucleotide sequence reads as follows: TGTGCCAGTAGACAGGGTGTTACTGAAGCTTTCTTT. It encodes CASRQGVTEAFF.